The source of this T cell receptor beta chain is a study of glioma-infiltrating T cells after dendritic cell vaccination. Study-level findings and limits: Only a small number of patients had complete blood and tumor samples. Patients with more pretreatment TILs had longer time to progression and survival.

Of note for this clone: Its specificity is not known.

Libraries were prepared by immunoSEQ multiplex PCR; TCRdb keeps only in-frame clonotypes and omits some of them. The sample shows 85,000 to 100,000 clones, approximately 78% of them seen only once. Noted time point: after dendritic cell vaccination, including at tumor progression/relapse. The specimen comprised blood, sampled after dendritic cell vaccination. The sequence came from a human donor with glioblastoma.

The CDR3 loop reads CASSSRPSGGYEQYF. CDR3 coding DNA: TGTGCCAGCAGCTCCCGGCCGTCGGGGGGCTACGAGCAGTACTTC. The chain employs TRBV7-2 and TRBJ2-7; 7 bases map to TRBD2. The CDR3 is 15 amino acids. Unmatched junction bases numbered 9, after V lost 4 bases and J lost 3 bases. The germline gives CDR1 SGHTA, CDR2 FQGNSA.